This T cell receptor (beta chain) was recorded in a study of Ad26.COV2.S vaccination and SARS-CoV-2 variants. On the study more broadly: Of the COV1001 trial arms, the Ad26.COV2.S arm included the donor. Overall study findings and caveats: Ad26.COV2.S recipients had broader spike-specific TCRs (P = 0.0014). Vaccine and placebo recipients had similar non-spike TCR breadth.

Treatment reported: about 20 received Ad26.COV2.S at low or high dose, single or two shots; roughly five received placebo; per-sample allocation not given. Specimen acquisition occurred on day 63 following the initial vaccine or placebo injection. The study used a vaccine consisting of an Ad26 vector that expressed Wuhan-strain SARS-CoV-2 spike. Trimming shortened V by 3 bases and J by 1 base, and 13 bases separated the two germline ends. The CDR3 runs 15 residues. Germline CDR1 MNHNS, CDR2 SASEGT. Comment on this clone: Its antigen is not known.

Some clones are missing from TCRdb's copy, which holds only in-frame ones; the method was immunoSEQ multiplex PCR. Of about 320,000 clones in the sample, 90% were seen once. Sample: peripheral blood, taken in a trial of Ad26.COV2.S vaccine versus placebo. The receptor comes from a person between 18 and 65 years old who received the Ad26.COV2.S COVID-19 vaccine or a placebo. V gene TRBV6-1 combines with J gene TRBJ2-7; D tentatively fits TRBD1 or TRBD2 (5 bases each). The CDR3 nucleotides read TGTGCCAGCAGTGATGTGGGGGACCCATCCTACGAGCAGTACTTC. This sequence encodes CASSDVGDPSYEQYF.